One and the same sample provided the 25 T cell receptor beta chains below, sequenced in a study of T cell responses to AZD1222 COVID-19 vaccine. Libraries were prepared by immunoSEQ multiplex PCR; TCRdb keeps only in-frame clonotypes and omits some of them. The table has around 140,000 clones, 91% seen once. The sample consisted of peripheral blood, taken on day 0 of AZD1222 vaccination. The receptor source for this set is an adult in good health.

The chain carries TRBV7-9 and TRBJ1-1; D unresolved. The ends were cut back, 5 bases at V and 5 bases at J, with 12 bases in the middle. The CDR3 length is 13 residues. The germline V gene encodes CDR1 SEHNR and CDR2 FQNEAQ (reference sequence). CDR3 sequence reads: CASSPPGVTEAFF. CDR3 DNA sequence: TGTGCCAGCAGCCCCCCTGGGGTGACTGAAGCTTTCTTT.

The CDR3 sequence: CASSSGVGNSPLHF. The DNA for the CDR3 is TGTGCCAGCAGCTCCGGGGTAGGCAATTCACCCCTCCACTTT. This chain connects TRBV27 to TRBJ1-6; D gene ambiguous. From germline, CDR1 is MNHEY and CDR2 SMNVEV (reference sequence). Deletions cut 6 bases from V and 7 bases from J, with 13 bases between. This CDR3 is built from 14 residues.

The rearrangement uses TRBV6-1 and TRBJ1-3; no definite D call. The CDR3 length is 16 residues. Germline values: CDR1 MNHNS, CDR2 SASEGT. V lost 1 base, J lost 8 bases, and 18 bases lay in between. CDR3: CASSEERRVGSDTIYF. The CDR3 DNA follows: TGTGCCAGCAGTGAAGAGCGGCGGGTAGGGTCGGACACCATATATTTT.

The chain links TRBV12-3 or TRBV12-4 to TRBJ2-7; D is undetermined. The germline V and J ends were trimmed by 6 bases and 0 bases, with 6 bases remaining between them. This CDR3 has 12 amino acids. CDR3 coding DNA: TGTGCCAGCAGCACCGACTCCTACGAGCAGTACTTC. Residues: CASSTDSYEQYF.

The chain combines TRBV24-1 with TRBJ1-4; tentative D call: TRBD1 (5 bases). The germline gives CDR1 KGHDR, CDR2 SFDVKD. V shed 4 bases and J shed 14 bases, with 16 bases lying between them. The CDR3 totals 13 residues. CDR3 bases: TGTGCCACCAGTGACCGGACATCCCCGGGGCTGTTTTTT. Protein sequence: CATSDRTSPGLFF.

This rearrangement joins TRBV28 to TRBJ2-3, with 8 bases that match TRBD2. Unmatched junction bases numbered 7, after V lost 5 bases and J lost 6 bases. CDR1 is MDHEN, CDR2 SYDVKM, per germline. There are 14 residues in the CDR3. CDR3 protein: CASSRREVSDTQYF. CDR3 nucleotide sequence: TGTGCCAGCAGTCGGCGGGAGGTATCGGATACGCAGTATTTT.

The chain carries TRBV11-2 and TRBJ2-1; 7 bases map to TRBD1. V lost 2 bases and J lost 7; bases outside the gene matches: 11. Per the germline V gene, CDR1 is SGHAT and CDR2 is FQNNGV. This CDR3 is built from 16 residues. The CDR3 DNA is TGTGCCAGCAGCTTATTGGACACAGGGGTGGGGAATGAGCAGTTCTTC. Protein sequence: CASSLLDTGVGNEQFF.

The chain links TRBV24-1 to TRBJ2-1; 12 nucleotides line up with TRBD2. Per the germline V gene, CDR1 is KGHDR and CDR2 is SFDVKD. Trimming removed 5 bases from V and 8 bases from J; junction bases left unmatched: 9. The CDR3 consists of 16 residues. The CDR3 sequence is CATSAPTSGGLYEQFF. Here the CDR3 DNA reads TGTGCCACCAGTGCCCCAACTAGCGGGGGGTTGTATGAGCAGTTCTTC.

The chain couples TRBV19 to TRBJ2-2, with TRBD1 matching 7 bases. Trimming cost V 4 bases and J 0 bases; bases outside gene matches: 2. Germline CDR1 is LNHDA and CDR2 is SQIVND (reference sequence). The CDR3 has 15 residues. The CDR3 coding sequence is TGTGCCAGTAGTAAAGGGACAGCGAACACCGGGGAGCTGTTTTTT. Translating gives CASSKGTANTGELFF.

The V call is TRBV7-3, the J call TRBJ2-7, with D perhaps matching TRBD1 (6 bases). The length of the CDR3 is 14 residues. CDR1 and CDR2 from the germline V gene are SGHTA and FQGTGA. V gave up 4 bases and J gave up 1 base, with 11 bases separating them. Written as DNA, the CDR3 is TGTGCCAGCAGCTACCAGGGGAGTTCCTACGAGCAGTACTTC. The encoded protein is CASSYQGSSYEQYF.

V usage is TRBV7-2 and J usage is TRBJ2-3; 10 bases are a match to TRBD2. The CDR3 is made up of 16 amino acids. With 4 bases clipped from V and 6 bases from J, the junction kept 10 bases outside the gene matches. Germline CDR1 is SGHTA and CDR2 is FQGNSA. The CDR3 DNA sequence: TGTGCCAGCAGCTCAATTAGCGGGGGGCCGTGGGATACGCAGTATTTT. Protein product: CASSSISGGPWDTQYF.

V gene TRBV2 combines with J gene TRBJ1-2; D unclear. The ends were cut back, 7 bases at V and 4 bases at J, with 10 bases in the middle. From germline, CDR1 is SNHLY and CDR2 FYNNEI. This CDR3 contains 12 residues. The CDR3 DNA follows: TGTGCCAGCAAAAGCGGAGCCTATGGCTACACCTTC. Amino acid sequence: CASKSGAYGYTF.

The chain links TRBV10-3 to TRBJ2-1; 12 positions match TRBD2. The CDR3 contains 15 residues. Per germline, CDR1 ENHRY and CDR2 SYGVKD. V lost 0 bases to trimming and J lost 6 bases; unmatched junction nucleotides: 0. CDR3 loop: CAISESGLAGNEQFF. The CDR3 DNA reads TGTGCCATCAGTGAGTCGGGACTAGCGGGCAATGAGCAGTTCTTC.

V gene TRBV5-1 combines with J gene TRBJ2-7; D gene uncertain. This CDR3 is 14 amino acids long. Trimming removed 1 base from V and 0 bases from J, with 8 bases in between. Germline loops: CDR1 SGHRS, CDR2 YFSETQ. The CDR3 sequence: CASSLSAGSYEQYF. CDR3 in DNA: TGCGCCAGCAGCTTGTCAGCCGGCTCCTACGAGCAGTACTTC. The variable domain in full, completed from reference TRBV5-1 and TRBJ2-7, reads KAGVTQTPRYLIKTRGQQVTLSCSPISGHRSVSWYQQTPGQGLQFLFEYFSETQRNKGNFPGRFSGRQFSNSRSEMNVSTLELGDSALYLCASSLSAGSYEQYFGPGTRLTVT.

The chain combines TRBV28 with TRBJ1-2; 7 bases line up with TRBD1. CDR3 length equals 15 residues. Germline V gene data show CDR1 as MDHEN and CDR2 as SYDVKM. V was clipped by 7 bases and J by 7 bases; unmatched bases: 15. CDR3 sequence reads: CASTFPLSQGVGYTF. In DNA, the CDR3 is TGTGCCAGCACGTTCCCCCTCTCCCAGGGGGTTGGCTACACCTTC.

Worth noting for this clone: A much larger clone lies one base from this, so it may be a read error. V is TRBV6-4 and J is TRBJ2-2; D not certain. Germline CDR1 is MRHNA and CDR2 is SNTAGT. The CDR3 length is 13 residues. V lost 0 bases and J 4 bases, leaving 3 bases between the germline ends. The CDR3 DNA reads TGTGCCAGCAGTGACTCGAGCACCGGGGAGCTGTTTTTT. As protein: CASSDSSTGELFF.

V is TRBV7-3 and J is TRBJ1-2, with D perhaps matching TRBD1 (5 bases). Looked up from germline, CDR1 is SGHTA and CDR2 is FQGTGA. The V end was cut by 7 bases, the J end by 0 bases, with 15 bases between. This CDR3 is 15 amino acids long. The CDR3 loop reads CASNPAGGANYGYTF. In DNA form, the CDR3 reads TGTGCCAGCAACCCGGCTGGGGGTGCTAACTATGGCTACACCTTC.

The count of this clone is one. The rearrangement joins TRBV9 to TRBJ2-1, with 9 bases that match TRBD2. Germline loops: CDR1 SGDLS, CDR2 YYNGEE. Trimming at V came to 2 bases and at J to 6 bases, leaving 15 bases not matched to a gene. CDR3 size: 18 residues. CDR3 sequence reads: CASSVAPRGGGHGNEQFF. CDR3 in DNA: TGTGCCAGCAGCGTCGCTCCCCGCGGGGGGGGGCATGGCAATGAGCAGTTCTTC. Full variable domain (outside the CDR3, taken from reference TRBV9 and TRBJ2-1): DSGVTQTPKHLITATGQRVTLRCSPRSGDLSVYWYQQSLDQGLQFLIQYYNGEERAKGNILERFSAQQFPDLHSELNLSSLELGDSALYFCASSVAPRGGGHGNEQFFGPGTRLTVL.

The genes are TRBV4-3 and TRBJ1-4, with a tentative D call TRBD1 (5 bases). V was cut by 0 bases and J by 8 bases, with 10 bases left in between. Germline V gives CDR1 LGHNA, CDR2 YSLEER. The CDR3 totals 14 residues. The CDR3 sequence is CASSQDPGTEKLFF. The CDR3 DNA reads as TGCGCCAGCAGCCAAGATCCGGGGACCGAAAAACTGTTTTTT.

CDR3 bases: TGTGCCAGCAGTCAGCAAAGGCCCCAATGGGTATCTTCAGTCGGCCAAGAGACCCAGTACTTC. Translating gives CASSQQRPQWVSSVGQETQYF. The chain uses TRBV6-6 and TRBJ2-5; D is undetermined. CDR1 MNHNY and CDR2 SVGAGI come from the germline V gene (reference sequence). The CDR3 length is 21 residues. The V gene lost 5 bases and the J gene lost 1 base, with 32 bases spanning the gap.

This chain joins TRBV9 and TRBJ1-1; 7 nucleotides match TRBD1. V lost 3 bases and J lost 6; bases outside the gene matches: 5. The germline V gene encodes CDR1 SGDLS and CDR2 YYNGEE. The CDR3 is made up of 13 amino acids. The DNA of the CDR3 is TGTGCCAGCAGCGGAAGACAGGGCGCTGAAGCTTTCTTT. Residues: CASSGRQGAEAFF.

The chain carries TRBV6-1 and TRBJ2-5; weak D call: TRBD1 (6 bases). The V end lost 0 bases, the J end lost 4 bases, and 21 bases lay between the germline ends. The CDR3 is 18 residues long. Per the germline V gene, CDR1 is MNHNS and CDR2 is SASEGT. The chain's CDR3 is CASSEASFARGRGETQYF. The CDR3 nucleotides are TGTGCCAGCAGTGAAGCGAGTTTTGCCAGGGGAAGAGGAGAGACCCAGTACTTC.

The DNA of the CDR3 is TGTGCCAGCTCGACAGAAAACTATGGCTACACCTTC. This sequence encodes CASSTENYGYTF. The rearrangement links TRBV18 to TRBJ1-2, with D perhaps TRBD1 (5 bases). The CDR3 loop spans 12 amino acids. The germline V and J ends were trimmed by 6 bases and 2 bases, with 7 bases remaining between them. Germline loops: CDR1 KGHSH, CDR2 LQKENI.

The V gene is TRBV19, the J gene TRBJ1-5; possibly TRBD1 for D (5 bases). The CDR3 has 15 residues. V lost 3 bases to trimming and J lost 3 bases, with 12 bases between them. The germline V gene has CDR1 LNHDA and CDR2 SQIVND (reference sequence). The CDR3 coding sequence is TGTGCCAGTAGTATCGCTGCCAGGGTCAATCAGCCCCAGCATTTT. The encoded protein is CASSIAARVNQPQHF.

The chain links TRBV18 to TRBJ1-1; TRBD1 agrees at 8 bases. CDR1 is KGHSH, CDR2 LQKENI, per germline. V was pared by 5 bases and J by 4 bases, with 3 bases of the junction left unmatched. The CDR3 runs 13 residues. The CDR3 region is CASSYTGGTEAFF. The CDR3 DNA reads TGTGCCAGCTCATATACAGGGGGCACTGAAGCTTTCTTT.